This T cell receptor (beta chain) was sequenced during a study of blood T cells in healthy people across ages. Study-wide points: Older individuals had lower TCR beta diversity per million T cells (the decline was roughly linear). Naive and antigen-experienced cells were not separated, limiting conclusive comparison.

CDR1 and CDR2 (germline): MNHEY, SVGEGT. With 2 bases removed from V and 1 base from J, the gap between germline ends came to 5 bases. This CDR3 region has 13 residues. Points on this clonotype: Antigen specificity is unknown. This may be a read error: a much more frequent sequence differs by one nucleotide.

Primed by a sample-barcoded 5' primer and a J-beta primer mix, a second PCR proceeded for about 7 to 11 cycles. Each CDR3 protein is one row after TCRdb ran MiXCR on the 5' RACE reads. The table shows hundreds of thousands of distinct CDR3 sequences, with around 41% occurring only once. The J gene is TRBJ2-5, the V gene TRBV6-2 or TRBV6-3; D remains unclear. The TCR was taken from an elderly man in good health. Sequencing was carried out using blood. CDR3 in amino acids: CASSYGVQETQYF. The CDR3 DNA reads as TGTGCCAGCAGTTACGGGGTCCAAGAGACCCAGTACTTC.